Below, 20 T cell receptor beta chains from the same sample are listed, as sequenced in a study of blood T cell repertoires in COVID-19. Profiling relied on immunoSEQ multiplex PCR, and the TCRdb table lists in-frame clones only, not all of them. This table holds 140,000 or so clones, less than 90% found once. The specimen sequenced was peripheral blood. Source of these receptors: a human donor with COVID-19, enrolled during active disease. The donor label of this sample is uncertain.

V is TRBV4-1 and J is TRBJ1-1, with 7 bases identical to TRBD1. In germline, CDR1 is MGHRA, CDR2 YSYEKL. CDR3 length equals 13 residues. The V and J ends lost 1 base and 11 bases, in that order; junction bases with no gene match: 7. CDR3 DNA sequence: TGCGCCAGCAGCCAAGGAGGGGGCAAGAGGGCTTTCTTT. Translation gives CASSQGGGKRAFF.

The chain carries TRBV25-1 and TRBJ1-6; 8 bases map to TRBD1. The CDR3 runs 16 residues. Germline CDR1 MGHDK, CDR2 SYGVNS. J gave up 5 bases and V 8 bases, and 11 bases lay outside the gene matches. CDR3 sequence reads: CASEDRERGNNSPLHF. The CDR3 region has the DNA TGTGCCAGCGAGGACAGGGAGAGGGGGAATAATTCACCCCTCCACTTT.

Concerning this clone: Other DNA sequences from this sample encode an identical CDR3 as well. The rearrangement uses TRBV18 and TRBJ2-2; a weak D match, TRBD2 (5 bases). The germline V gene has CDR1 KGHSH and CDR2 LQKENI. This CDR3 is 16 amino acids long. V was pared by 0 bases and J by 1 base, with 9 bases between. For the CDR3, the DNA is TGTGCCAGCTCACCACCCTCAGGAGGGAACACCGGGGAGCTGTTTTTT. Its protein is CASSPPSGGNTGELFF.

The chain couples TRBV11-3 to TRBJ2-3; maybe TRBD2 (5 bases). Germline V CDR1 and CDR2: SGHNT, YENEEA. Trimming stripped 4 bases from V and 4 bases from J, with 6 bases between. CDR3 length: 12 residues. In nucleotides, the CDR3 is TGTGCCAGCAGCTCGGAGGCAGATACGCAGTATTTT. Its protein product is CASSSEADTQYF.

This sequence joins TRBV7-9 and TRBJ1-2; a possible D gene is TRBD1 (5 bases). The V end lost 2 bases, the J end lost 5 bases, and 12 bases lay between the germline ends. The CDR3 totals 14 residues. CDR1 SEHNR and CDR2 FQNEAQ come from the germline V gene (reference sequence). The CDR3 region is CASSLSGSAYGYTF. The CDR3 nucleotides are TGTGCCAGCAGCTTATCAGGGTCCGCTTATGGCTACACCTTC.

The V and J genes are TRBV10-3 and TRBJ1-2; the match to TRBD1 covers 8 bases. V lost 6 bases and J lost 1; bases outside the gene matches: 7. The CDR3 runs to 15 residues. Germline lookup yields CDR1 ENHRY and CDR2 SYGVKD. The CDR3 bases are TGTGCCATCAGGCCGACAGGGGATATTAACTATGGCTACACCTTC. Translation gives CAIRPTGDINYGYTF.

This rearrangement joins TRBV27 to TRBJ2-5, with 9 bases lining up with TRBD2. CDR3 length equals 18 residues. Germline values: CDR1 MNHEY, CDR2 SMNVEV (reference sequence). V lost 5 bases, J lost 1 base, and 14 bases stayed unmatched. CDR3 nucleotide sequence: TGTGCCAGCAGTCCGCTCAGGTTGAGCGGGGGGCTCCAAGAGACCCAGTACTTC. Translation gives CASSPLRLSGGLQETQYF.

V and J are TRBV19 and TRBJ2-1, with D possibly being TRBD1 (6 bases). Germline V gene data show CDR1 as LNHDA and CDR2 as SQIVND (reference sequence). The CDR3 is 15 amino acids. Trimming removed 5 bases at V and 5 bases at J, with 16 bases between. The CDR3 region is CASSPEVAGDNEQFF. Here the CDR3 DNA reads TGTGCCAGTAGTCCCGAGGTTGCAGGGGACAATGAGCAGTTCTTC.

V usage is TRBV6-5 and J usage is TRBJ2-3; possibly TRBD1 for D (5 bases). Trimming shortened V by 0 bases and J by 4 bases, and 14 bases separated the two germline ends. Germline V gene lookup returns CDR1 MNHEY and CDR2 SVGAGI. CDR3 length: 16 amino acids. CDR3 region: CASSYSFGNRPDTQYF. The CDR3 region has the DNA TGTGCCAGCAGTTACTCTTTTGGTAACAGGCCAGATACGCAGTATTTT.

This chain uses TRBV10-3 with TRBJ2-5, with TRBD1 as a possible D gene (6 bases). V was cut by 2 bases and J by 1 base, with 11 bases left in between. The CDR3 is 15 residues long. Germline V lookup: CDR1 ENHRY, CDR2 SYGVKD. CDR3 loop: CAISERPGVQETQYF. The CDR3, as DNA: TGTGCCATCAGTGAGAGGCCAGGGGTCCAAGAGACCCAGTACTTC.

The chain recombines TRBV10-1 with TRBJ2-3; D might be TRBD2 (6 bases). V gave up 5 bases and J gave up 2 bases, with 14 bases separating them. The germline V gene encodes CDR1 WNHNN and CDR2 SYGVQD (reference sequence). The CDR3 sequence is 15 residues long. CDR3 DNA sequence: TGCGCCAGCAGTTGGGACTCCTCAATCACAGATACGCAGTATTTT. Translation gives CASSWDSSITDTQYF.

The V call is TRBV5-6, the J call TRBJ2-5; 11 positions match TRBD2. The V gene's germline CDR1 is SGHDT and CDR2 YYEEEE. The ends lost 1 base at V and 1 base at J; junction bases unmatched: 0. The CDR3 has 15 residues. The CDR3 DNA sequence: TGTGCCAGCAGCTTGCTAGCGGGGGGCCAAGAGACCCAGTACTTC. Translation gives CASSLLAGGQETQYF.

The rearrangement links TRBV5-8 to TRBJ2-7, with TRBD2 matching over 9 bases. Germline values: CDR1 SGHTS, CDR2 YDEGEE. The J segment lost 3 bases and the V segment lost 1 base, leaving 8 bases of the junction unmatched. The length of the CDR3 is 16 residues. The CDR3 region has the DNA TGTGCCAGCAGCTTGCGGGGACTAGCAACCCACTACGAGCAGTACTTC. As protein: CASSLRGLATHYEQYF.

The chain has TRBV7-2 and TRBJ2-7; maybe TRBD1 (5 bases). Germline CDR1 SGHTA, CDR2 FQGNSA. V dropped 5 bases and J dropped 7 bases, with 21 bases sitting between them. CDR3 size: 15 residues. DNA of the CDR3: TGTGCCAGCAGCGGGCCAGGGATCCCCTACGGGGAGCAGTACTTC. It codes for CASSGPGIPYGEQYF.

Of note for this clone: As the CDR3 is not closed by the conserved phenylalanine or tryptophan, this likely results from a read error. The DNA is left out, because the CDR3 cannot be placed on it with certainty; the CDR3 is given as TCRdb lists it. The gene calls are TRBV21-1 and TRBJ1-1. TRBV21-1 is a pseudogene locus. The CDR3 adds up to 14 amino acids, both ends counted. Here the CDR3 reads CASSKDLGGGEPRT.

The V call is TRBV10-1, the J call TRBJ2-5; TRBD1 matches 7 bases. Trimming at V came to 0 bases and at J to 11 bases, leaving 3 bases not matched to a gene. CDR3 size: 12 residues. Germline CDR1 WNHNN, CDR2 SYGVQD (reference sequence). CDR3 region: CASSESGTVQYF. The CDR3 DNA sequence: TGCGCCAGCAGTGAGTCCGGGACAGTTCAGTACTTC.

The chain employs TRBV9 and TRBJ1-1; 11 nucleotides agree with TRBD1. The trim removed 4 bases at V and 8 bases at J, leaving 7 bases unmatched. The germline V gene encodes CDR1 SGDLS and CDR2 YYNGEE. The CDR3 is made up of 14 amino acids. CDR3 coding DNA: TGTGCCAGCAGCCACGGACAGGGGGCAGGAGAAGCTTTCTTT. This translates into CASSHGQGAGEAFF.

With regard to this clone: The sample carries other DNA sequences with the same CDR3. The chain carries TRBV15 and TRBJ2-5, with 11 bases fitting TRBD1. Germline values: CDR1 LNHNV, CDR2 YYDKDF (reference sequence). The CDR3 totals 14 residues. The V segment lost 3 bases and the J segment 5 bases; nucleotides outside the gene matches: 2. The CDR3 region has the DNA TGTGCCACCAGCAGGGACAGGGGGCGTGAGACCCAGTACTTC. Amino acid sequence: CATSRDRGRETQYF. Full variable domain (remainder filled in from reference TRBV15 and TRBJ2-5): DAMVIQNPRYQVTQFGKPVTLSCSQTLNHNVMYWYQQKSSQAPKLLFHYYDKDFNNEADTPDNFQSRRPNTSFCFLDIRSPGLGDTAMYLCATSRDRGRETQYFGPGTRLLVL.

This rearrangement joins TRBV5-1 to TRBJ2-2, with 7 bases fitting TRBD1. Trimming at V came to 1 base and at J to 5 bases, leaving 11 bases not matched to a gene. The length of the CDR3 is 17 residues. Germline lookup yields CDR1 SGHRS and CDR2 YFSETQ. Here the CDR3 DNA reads TGCGCCAGCAGCTTGCCAACCACGGGACAGCTAACCGGGGAGCTGTTTTTT. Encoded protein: CASSLPTTGQLTGELFF.

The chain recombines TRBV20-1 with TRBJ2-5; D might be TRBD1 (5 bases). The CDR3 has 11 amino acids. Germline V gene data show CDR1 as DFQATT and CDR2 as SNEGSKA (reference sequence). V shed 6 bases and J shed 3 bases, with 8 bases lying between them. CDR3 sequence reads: CSAGVEETQYF. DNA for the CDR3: TGCAGTGCAGGGGTGGAAGAGACCCAGTACTTC.